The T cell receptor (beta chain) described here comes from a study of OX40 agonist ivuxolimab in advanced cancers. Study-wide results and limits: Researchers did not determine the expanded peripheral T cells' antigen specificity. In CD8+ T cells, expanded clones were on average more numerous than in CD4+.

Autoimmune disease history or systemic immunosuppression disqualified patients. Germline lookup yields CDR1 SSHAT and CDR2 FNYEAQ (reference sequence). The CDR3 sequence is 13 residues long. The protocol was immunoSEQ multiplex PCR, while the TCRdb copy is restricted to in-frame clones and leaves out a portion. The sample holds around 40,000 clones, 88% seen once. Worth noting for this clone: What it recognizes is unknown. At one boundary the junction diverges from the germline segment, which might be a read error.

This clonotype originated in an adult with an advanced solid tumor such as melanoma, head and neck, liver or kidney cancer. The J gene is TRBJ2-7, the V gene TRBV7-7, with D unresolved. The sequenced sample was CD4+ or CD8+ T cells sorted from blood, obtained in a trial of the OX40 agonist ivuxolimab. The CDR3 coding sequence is TGTGCTAGCAGCTTAGTTGTATGGGGAGAGCAGTACTTC. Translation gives CASSLVVWGEQYF.